Following are 2 T cell receptor beta chains from one sample sequenced in a study of blood T cell repertoires in COVID-19. Clones were sequenced by immunoSEQ multiplex PCR, and TCRdb holds only the in-frame ones, with some missing. The sample holds 120,000 or so clones, over 70% seen once. Sequenced material: peripheral blood. Receptors were obtained from a woman between 50 and 59 years old with acute or convalescent COVID-19.

This chain uses TRBV4-2 with TRBJ2-7; maybe TRBD2 (6 bases). Germline V gene lookup returns CDR1 LGHNA and CDR2 YNFKEQ. Trimming cost V 1 base and J 0 bases, with 19 bases left between them. There are 18 residues in the CDR3. For the CDR3, the DNA is TGTGCCAGCAGCCAAGGTCGGGCTTGGGGGGATACCTCCTACGAGCAGTACTTC. This gives the protein CASSQGRAWGDTSYEQYF.

The rearrangement uses TRBV7-2 and TRBJ1-6; no reliable D call. CDR1 SGHTA and CDR2 FQGNSA come from the germline V gene. Trimming cost V 5 bases and J 8 bases, with 16 bases left between them. This CDR3 is built from 15 residues. The CDR3 DNA reads TGTGCCAGCAGCCCCTATAGAGGGAGGGATTCACCCCTCCACTTT. Protein: CASSPYRGRDSPLHF.